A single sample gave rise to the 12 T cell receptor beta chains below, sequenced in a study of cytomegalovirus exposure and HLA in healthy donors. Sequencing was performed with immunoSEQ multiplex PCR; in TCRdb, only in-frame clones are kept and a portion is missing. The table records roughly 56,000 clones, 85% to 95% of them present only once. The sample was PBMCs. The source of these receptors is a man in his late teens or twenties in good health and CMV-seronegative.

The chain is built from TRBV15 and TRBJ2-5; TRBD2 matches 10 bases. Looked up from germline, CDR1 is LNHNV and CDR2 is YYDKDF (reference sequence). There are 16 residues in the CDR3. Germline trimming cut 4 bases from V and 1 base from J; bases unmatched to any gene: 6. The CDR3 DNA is TGTGCCACCAGCAAATCCCGGACTAGCGGCCAAGAGACCCAGTACTTC. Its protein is CATSKSRTSGQETQYF.

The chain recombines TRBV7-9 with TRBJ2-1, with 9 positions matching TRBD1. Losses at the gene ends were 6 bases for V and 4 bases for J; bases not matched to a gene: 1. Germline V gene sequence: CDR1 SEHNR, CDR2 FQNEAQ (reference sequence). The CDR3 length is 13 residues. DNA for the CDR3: TGTGCCAGCAGAGGGACAGGGTACAATGAGCAGTTCTTC. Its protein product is CASRGTGYNEQFF. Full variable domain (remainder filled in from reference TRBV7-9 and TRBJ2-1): DTGVSQNPRHKITKRGQNVTFRCDPISEHNRLYWYRQTLGQGPEFLTYFQNEAQLEKSRLLSDRFSAERPKGSFSTLEIQRTEQGDSAMYLCASRGTGYNEQFFGPGTRLTVL.

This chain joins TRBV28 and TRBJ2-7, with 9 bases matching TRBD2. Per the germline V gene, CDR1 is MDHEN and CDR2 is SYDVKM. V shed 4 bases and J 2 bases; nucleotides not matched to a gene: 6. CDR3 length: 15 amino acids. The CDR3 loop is CASSSSVAGAYEQYF. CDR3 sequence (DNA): TGTGCCAGCAGTTCATCTGTAGCGGGAGCCTACGAGCAGTACTTC.

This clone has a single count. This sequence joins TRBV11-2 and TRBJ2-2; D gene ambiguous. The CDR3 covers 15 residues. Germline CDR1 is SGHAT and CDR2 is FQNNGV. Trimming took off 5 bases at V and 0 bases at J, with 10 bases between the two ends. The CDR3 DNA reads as TGTGCCAGCAGCCCGGGTTTCGCGAACACCGGGGAGCTGTTTTTT. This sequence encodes CASSPGFANTGELFF.

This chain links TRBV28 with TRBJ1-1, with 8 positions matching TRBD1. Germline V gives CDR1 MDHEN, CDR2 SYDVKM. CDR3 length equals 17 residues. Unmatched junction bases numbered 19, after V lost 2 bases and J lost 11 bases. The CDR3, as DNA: TGTGCCAGCAGTTTAGACCCAGGGGGCGCCCGTTGGGGTCCGGCTTTCTTT. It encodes CASSLDPGGARWGPAFF.

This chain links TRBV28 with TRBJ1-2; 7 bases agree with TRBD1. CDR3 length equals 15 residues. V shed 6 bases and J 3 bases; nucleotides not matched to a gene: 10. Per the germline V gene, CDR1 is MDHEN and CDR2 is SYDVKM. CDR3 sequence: CASSVPGQVYYGYTF. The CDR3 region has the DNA TGTGCCAGCAGCGTCCCAGGACAGGTCTACTATGGCTACACCTTC.

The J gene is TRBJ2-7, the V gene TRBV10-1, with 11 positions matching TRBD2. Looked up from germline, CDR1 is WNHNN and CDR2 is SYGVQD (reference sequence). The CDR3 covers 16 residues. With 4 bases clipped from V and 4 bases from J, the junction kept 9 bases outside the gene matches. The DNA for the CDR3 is TGCGCCAGCAGTGGATTCAGACTAGCGGGGAGGTACGAGCAGTACTTC. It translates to CASSGFRLAGRYEQYF.

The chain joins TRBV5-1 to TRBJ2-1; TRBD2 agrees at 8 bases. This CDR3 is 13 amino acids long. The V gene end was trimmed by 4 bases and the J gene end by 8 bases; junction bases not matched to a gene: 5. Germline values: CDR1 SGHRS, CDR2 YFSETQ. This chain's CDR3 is CASSPSGSYEQFF. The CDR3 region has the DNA TGCGCCAGCAGCCCAAGCGGGAGCTATGAGCAGTTCTTC.

CDR3 in DNA: TGCGCCAGCAGTGAGATTAGCGGGAGCACAGATACGCAGTATTTT. It specifies CASSEISGSTDTQYF. J is TRBJ2-3 and V is TRBV10-2; 7 positions agree with TRBD2. J was trimmed by 0 bases and V by 2 bases; bases with no gene match: 2. This CDR3 comprises 15 residues. Per germline, CDR1 WSHSY and CDR2 SAAADI.

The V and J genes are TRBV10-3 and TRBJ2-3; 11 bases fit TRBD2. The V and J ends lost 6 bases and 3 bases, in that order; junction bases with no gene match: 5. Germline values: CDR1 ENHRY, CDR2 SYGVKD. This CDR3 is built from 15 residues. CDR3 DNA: TGTGCCATCAGATCGACTAGCGGGAAAACAGATACGCAGTATTTT. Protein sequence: CAIRSTSGKTDTQYF.

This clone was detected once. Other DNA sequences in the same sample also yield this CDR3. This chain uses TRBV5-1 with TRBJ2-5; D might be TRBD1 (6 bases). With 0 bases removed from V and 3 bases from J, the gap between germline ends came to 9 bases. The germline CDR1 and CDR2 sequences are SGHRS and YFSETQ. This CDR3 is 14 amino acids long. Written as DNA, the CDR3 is TGCGCCAGCAGCTTGGGAGGGGGAAAAGAGACCCAGTACTTC. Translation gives CASSLGGGKETQYF.

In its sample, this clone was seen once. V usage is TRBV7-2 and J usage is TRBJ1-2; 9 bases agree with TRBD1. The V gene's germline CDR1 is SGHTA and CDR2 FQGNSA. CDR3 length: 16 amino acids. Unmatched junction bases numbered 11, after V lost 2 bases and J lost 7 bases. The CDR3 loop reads CASSLSGTGSPGGYTF. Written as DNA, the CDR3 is TGTGCCAGCAGCTTATCCGGGACAGGGTCCCCCGGTGGCTACACCTTC.